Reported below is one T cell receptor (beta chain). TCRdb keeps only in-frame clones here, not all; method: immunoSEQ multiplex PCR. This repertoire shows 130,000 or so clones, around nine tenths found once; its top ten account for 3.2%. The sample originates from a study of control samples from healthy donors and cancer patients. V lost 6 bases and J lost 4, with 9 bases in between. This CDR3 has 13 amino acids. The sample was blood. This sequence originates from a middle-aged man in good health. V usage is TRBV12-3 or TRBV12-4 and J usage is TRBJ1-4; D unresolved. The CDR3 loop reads CASRQNLNEKLFF. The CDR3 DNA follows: TGTGCCAGCAGGCAGAACCTTAATGAAAAACTGTTTTTT.